The source of this TCR beta chain is a study of blood T cell repertoires in COVID-19 (TCRdb year 2020). Regarding the research as a whole: The collaborator samples originated in the United States, Italy and Spain and spanned the acute and convalescent phases of COVID-19. The material from the prospective study consisted of cDNA or gDNA derived from T cells, B-cell-depleted T cells, or PBMCs. Subjects who had been exposed to COVID-19, were actively infected with it, or had recovered from it provided the deeply sampled blood TCRbeta repertoires that made up the dataset. The repertoires were made available in a free public database intended to serve as a resource for research on the immune response to SARS-CoV-2. Samples were obtained from the ongoing ImmuneRACE study (first 160 participants) and from approximately 1,200 subjects provided by 6 global collaborators. The sample metadata nearly always contained a de-identified subject ID, COVID-19 status, age in years and sex. HLA class I and class II types, where available, came from metadata supplied by the sample provider rather than from assay-based typing.

Whole blood was collected in K2EDTA tubes by collaborating institutions according to the institutions' own protocols. For TCRbeta analysis, collaborators shipped samples in one of three forms: frozen whole blood, isolated PBMCs, or DNA extracted from either of those sample types. The germline V gene (reference sequence) sets CDR1 to PRHDT and CDR2 to FYEKMQ. Taken from cysteine to phenylalanine, the CDR3 has 13 residues. CDR3 DNA only is kept here, 39 bases in frame from base 1. The V end loses 5 bases and the J end loses 4 bases, and a stretch of 11 bases separates them. What the work shows at the level of the full study, not this receptor alone: How much clinical and demographic metadata was included differed by source and by participant, and the metadata was provided uncurated.

On this clone: No antigen is known for it. No much larger clone is present one base from it, and per-base qualities are unavailable.

TCRbeta CDR3 regions were amplified from genomic DNA using the immunoSEQ Assay, a bias-controlled multiplex PCR. The published analysis was carried out like this. Within the assay, amplification of reference gene primers was used to estimate how many nucleated cells each sample contained. To quantify the absolute abundance of each unique TCRbeta CDR3 rearrangement, sequence reads were collapsed and filtered. For each sample, productive Simpson clonality was calculated as the square root of Simpson's diversity index across productive rearrangements. Imported from immuneACCESS, the table was reduced by TCRdb to in-frame sequences with V and J called. These copies leave out some clones; in studies compared against another copy, an unresolved V gene accounts for under half, and the cause of the remainder is not known. V and J calls and clone size are those listed in that table; D and trimming were worked out from the DNA. This sample comprises 60,000 to 100,000 clones, approximately 90% of them detected only once. The ten biggest clones cover approximately 4.5% of the sample.

The V and J segments used are TRBV13 and TRBJ2-5, with no reliable assignment of the D segment. The origin of this receptor is a man between 45 and 60 years old with active COVID-19. The sample was peripheral blood. CDR3 reads: CASSPRNGETQYF. The DNA is TGTGCCAGCAGCCCGAGGAACGGAGAGACCCAGTACTTC.